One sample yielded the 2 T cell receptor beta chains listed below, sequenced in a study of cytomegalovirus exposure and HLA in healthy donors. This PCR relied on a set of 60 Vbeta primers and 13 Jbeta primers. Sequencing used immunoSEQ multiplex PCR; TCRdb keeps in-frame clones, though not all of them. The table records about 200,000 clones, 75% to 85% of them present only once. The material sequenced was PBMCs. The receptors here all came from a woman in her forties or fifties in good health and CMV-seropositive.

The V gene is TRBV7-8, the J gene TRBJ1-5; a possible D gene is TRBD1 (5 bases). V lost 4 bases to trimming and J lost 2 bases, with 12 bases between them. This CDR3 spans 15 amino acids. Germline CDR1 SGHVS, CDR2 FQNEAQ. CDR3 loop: CASSWTTGGNQPQHF. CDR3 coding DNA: TGTGCCAGCAGCTGGACCACGGGGGGCAATCAGCCCCAGCATTTT.

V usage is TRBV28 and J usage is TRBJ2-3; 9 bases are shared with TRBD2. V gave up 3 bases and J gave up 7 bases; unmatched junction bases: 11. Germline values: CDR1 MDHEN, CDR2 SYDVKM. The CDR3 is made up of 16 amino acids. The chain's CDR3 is CASSFEAGGVGNTQYF. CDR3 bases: TGTGCCAGCAGTTTCGAAGCGGGAGGCGTGGGAAATACGCAGTATTTT.